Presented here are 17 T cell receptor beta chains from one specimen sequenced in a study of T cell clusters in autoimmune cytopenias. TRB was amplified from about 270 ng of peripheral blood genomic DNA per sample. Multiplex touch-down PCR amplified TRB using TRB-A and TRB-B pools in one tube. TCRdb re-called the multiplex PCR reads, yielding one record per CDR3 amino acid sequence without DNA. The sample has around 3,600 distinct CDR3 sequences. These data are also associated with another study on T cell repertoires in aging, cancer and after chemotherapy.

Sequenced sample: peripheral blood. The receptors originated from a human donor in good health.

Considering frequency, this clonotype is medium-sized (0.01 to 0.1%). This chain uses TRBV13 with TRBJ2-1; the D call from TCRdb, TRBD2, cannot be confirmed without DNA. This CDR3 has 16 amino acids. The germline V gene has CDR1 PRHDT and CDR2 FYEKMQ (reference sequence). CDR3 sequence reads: CASSPRGIAGYNEQFF.

The CDR3 is CASSLAAGDEKLFF. This chain uses TRBV5-1 with TRBJ1-4; TCRdb returns TRBD1, unconfirmable since there is no DNA. Germline V lookup: CDR1 SGHRS, CDR2 YFSETQ. The CDR3 is 14 residues long.

The chain's CDR3 is CSALEQKGLAGTGELFF. This sequence joins TRBV20-1 and TRBJ2-2; no DNA is available, so the TRBD2 call from TCRdb remains unchecked. CDR1 and CDR2 from the germline V gene are DFQATT and SNEGSKA (reference sequence). The length of the CDR3 is 17 residues.

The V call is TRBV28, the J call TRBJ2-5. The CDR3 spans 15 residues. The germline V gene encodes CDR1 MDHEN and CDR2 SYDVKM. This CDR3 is CASSPQDGTRLTQYF. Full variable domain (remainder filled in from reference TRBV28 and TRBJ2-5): DVKVTQSSRYLVKRTGEKVFLECVQDMDHENMFWYRQDPGLGLRLIYFSYDVKMKEKGDIPEGYSVSREKKERFSLILESASTNQTSMYLCASSPQDGTRLTQYFGPGTRLLVL.

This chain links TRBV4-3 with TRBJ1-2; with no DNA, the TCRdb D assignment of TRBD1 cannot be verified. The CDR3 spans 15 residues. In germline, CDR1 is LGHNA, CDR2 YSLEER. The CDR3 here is CASSHPGQVHYGYTF.

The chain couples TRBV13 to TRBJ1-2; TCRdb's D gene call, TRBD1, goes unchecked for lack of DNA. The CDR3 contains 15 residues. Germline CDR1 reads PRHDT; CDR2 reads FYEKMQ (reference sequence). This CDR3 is CASRWKGAGLYGYTF. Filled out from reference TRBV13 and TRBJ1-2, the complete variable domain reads AAGVIQSPRHLIKEKRETATLKCYPIPRHDTVYWYQQGPGQDPQFLISFYEKMQSDKGSIPDRFSAQQFSDYHSELNMSSLELGDSALYFCASRWKGAGLYGYTFGSGTRLTVV.

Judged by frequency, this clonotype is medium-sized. The CDR3 loop is CSVEDPAGGPYEQFF. The chain couples TRBV29-1 to TRBJ2-1; no DNA is available, so the TRBD2 call from TCRdb remains unchecked. This CDR3 contains 15 residues. Germline-derived CDR1 and CDR2 are SQVTM and ANQGSEA.

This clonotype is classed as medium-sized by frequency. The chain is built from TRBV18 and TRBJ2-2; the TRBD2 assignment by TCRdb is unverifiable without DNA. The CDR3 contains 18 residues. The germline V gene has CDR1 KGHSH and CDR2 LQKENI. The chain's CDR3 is CASSPIRWTSPFTGELFF.

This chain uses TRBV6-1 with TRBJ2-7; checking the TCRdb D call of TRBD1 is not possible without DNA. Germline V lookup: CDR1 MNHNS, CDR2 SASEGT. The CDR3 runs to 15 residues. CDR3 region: CASSGGGVSSYEQYF.

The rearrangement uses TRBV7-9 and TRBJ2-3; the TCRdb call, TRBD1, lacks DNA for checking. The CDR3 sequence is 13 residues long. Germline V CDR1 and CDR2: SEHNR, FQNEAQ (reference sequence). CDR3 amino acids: CASSFGATDTQYF. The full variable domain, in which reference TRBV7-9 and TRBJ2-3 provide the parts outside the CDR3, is DTGVSQNPRHKITKRGQNVTFRCDPISEHNRLYWYRQTLGQGPEFLTYFQNEAQLEKSRLLSDRFSAERPKGSFSTLEIQRTEQGDSAMYLCASSFGATDTQYFGPGTRLTVL.

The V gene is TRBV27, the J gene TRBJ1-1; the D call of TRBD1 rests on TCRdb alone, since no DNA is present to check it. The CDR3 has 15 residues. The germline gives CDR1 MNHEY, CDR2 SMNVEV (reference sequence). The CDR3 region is CASSLDSRVLTEAFF.

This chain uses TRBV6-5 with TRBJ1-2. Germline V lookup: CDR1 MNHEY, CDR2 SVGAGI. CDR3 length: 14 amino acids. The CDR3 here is CASSRGGVVYGYTF.

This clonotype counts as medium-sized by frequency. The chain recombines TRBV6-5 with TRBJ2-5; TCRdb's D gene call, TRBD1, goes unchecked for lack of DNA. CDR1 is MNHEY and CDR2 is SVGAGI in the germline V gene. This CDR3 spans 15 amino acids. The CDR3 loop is CASSPSVGEQETQYF.

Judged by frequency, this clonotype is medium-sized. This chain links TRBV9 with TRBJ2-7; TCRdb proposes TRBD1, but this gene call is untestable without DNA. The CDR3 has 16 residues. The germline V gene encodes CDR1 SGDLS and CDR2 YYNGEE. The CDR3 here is CASSVTAGTVTYEQYF. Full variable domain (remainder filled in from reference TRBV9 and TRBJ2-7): DSGVTQTPKHLITATGQRVTLRCSPRSGDLSVYWYQQSLDQGLQFLIQYYNGEERAKGNILERFSAQQFPDLHSELNLSSLELGDSALYFCASSVTAGTVTYEQYFGPGTRLTVT.

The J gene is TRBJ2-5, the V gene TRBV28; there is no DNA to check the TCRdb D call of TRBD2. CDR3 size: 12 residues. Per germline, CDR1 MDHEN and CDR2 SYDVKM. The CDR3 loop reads CASLAGDETQYF.

The CDR3: CASSGGVEQFF. This rearrangement joins TRBV6-5 to TRBJ2-1; checking the TCRdb D call of TRBD2 is not possible without DNA. Germline CDR1 is MNHEY and CDR2 is SVGAGI. This CDR3 comprises 11 residues.

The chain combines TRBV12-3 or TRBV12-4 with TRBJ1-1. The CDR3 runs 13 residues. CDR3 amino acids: CASSLARPRQAFF.